This is a list of T cell receptor beta chains from one sample in a study of T cell changes during pregnancy in multiple sclerosis. Repertoires were generated with immunoSEQ multiplex PCR, while TCRdb's copy carries only in-frame clones and drops some. The sample has tens of thousands of clones; 70% to 90% are singletons. The sequenced sample was CD4+ T cells from peripheral blood mononuclear cells, obtained in the second trimester of pregnancy. The receptors originated from a female donor in good health, enrolled as a control in a pregnancy study. CDR3s include the opening cysteine and the closing phenylalanine or tryptophan. A D gene is named only where the DNA matches it firmly. Clone size, where shown, is once, few, many, or a class for clones that have expanded.

D	V	size	length	J	DNA	CDR3
.	TRBV7-8	.	13	TRBJ1-5	TGTGCCAGCACCGCAGGGTCCAATCAGCCCCAGCATTTT	CASTAGSNQPQHF
TRBD1	TRBV27	.	11	TRBJ1-1	TGTGCCATCCGGACAGGCTCCGAAGCTTTCTTT	CAIRTGSEAFF
.	TRBV27	.	13	TRBJ1-2	TGTGCCAGCAGTTTACGACAGCACTATGGCTACACCTTC	CASSLRQHYGYTF
.	TRBV5-4	.	15	TRBJ2-1	TGTGCCAGCAGCCCCCGACAGGTTGCTGGGAATGAGCAGTTCTTC	CASSPRQVAGNEQFF
.	TRBV13	.	12	TRBJ2-3	TGTGCCAGCAGCCCAAACACAGATACGCAGTATTTT	CASSPNTDTQYF
TRBD1	TRBV4-1	.	15	TRBJ1-1	TGCGCCAGCAGCCTACTCAACGACAGGGGAGCTGAAGCTTTCTTT	CASSLLNDRGAEAFF
TRBD1	TRBV28	few	14	TRBJ2-1	TGTGCCAGCAGTGCCCCAGGGGGCCCCAATGAGCAGTTCTTC	CASSAPGGPNEQFF
.	TRBV30	.	14	TRBJ2-7	TGTGCCTGGGGGGGTTTGTGGGGGGACTACGAGCAGTACTTC	CAWGGLWGDYEQYF
TRBD2	TRBV6-5	.	14	TRBJ2-5	TGTGCCAGCAGCTCGATAGCGGGGGAAGAGACCCAGTACTTC	CASSSIAGEETQYF
TRBD2	TRBV7-2	once	15	TRBJ2-7	TGTGCCAGCAGCTTAGATAGCGGGAGCCCCTACGAGCAGTACTTC	CASSLDSGSPYEQYF
.	TRBV28	.	15	TRBJ1-1	TGTGCCAGCAGTTTTGTCCAGGGAATGATAAATGAAGCTTTCTTT	CASSFVQGMINEAFF
TRBD2	TRBV5-1	medium-sized	17	TRBJ2-3	TGCGCCAGCAGCTTGGACCTACTAGCGGGGGTCCAATCTACGCAGTATTTT	CASSLDLLAGVQSTQYF
.	TRBV19	.	13	TRBJ2-5	TGTGCCAGTAGCCCGGGAGTCAGGGAGACCCAGTACTTC	CASSPGVRETQYF
.	TRBV10-3	.	11	TRBJ2-7	TGTGCCACCGGGACATCAAACGAGCAGTACTTC	CATGTSNEQYF
.	TRBV5-6	.	15	TRBJ2-2	TGTGCCAGCAGCTTTCCGAGGGGGTACACCGGGGAGCTGTTTTTT	CASSFPRGYTGELFF
TRBD1	TRBV27	.	15	TRBJ2-1	TGTGCCAGCAGCAGGGGGATAACTAGTTACAATGAGCAGTTCTTC	CASSRGITSYNEQFF
TRBD1	TRBV14	few	15	TRBJ1-6	TGTGCCAGCAGCCACTTCGGACAGGGGAATTCACCCCTCCACTTT	CASSHFGQGNSPLHF
TRBD1	TRBV7-9	.	13	TRBJ2-5	TGTGCCAGCAGCTCAGGGGGCCGGGAGACCCAGTACTTC	CASSSGGRETQYF
.	TRBV5-6	.	11	TRBJ2-2	TGTGCCAGCAGCTGGGCCGGAGAGCTGTTTTTT	CASSWAGELFF
TRBD1	TRBV4-3	.	15	TRBJ2-3	TGCGCCAGCAGCCAAGTTGACAGGGTCCAGGGTACGCAGTATTTT	CASSQVDRVQGTQYF
.	TRBV11-2	.	16	TRBJ2-3	TGTGCCAGCAGAAAGACCGGGATGACTAGCACAGATACGCAGTATTTT	CASRKTGMTSTDTQYF
TRBD1	TRBV7-8	.	14	TRBJ2-7	TGTGCCAGCAGCCTAGGGGGACAGCCCCACGAGCAGTACTTC	CASSLGGQPHEQYF
.	TRBV7-9	.	15	TRBJ2-5	TGTGCCAGCAGCCCCCGACAGAGTGGTGGGGAGACCCAGTACTTC	CASSPRQSGGETQYF
.	TRBV7-2	.	17	TRBJ2-6	TGTGCCAGCAGCTCCAGGGCGGGGTCCCCGTGGGCCAACGTCCTGACTTTC	CASSSRAGSPWANVLTF
TRBD2	TRBV6-5	.	14	TRBJ2-7	TGTGCCAGCAAAACGGGACTAGCATCCTACGAGCAGTACTTC	CASKTGLASYEQYF
TRBD1	TRBV6-1	few	15	TRBJ1-5	TGTGCCAGCAGTTGGACAGGGGGCGAGGATCAGCCCCAGCATTTT	CASSWTGGEDQPQHF
.	TRBV6-5	.	12	TRBJ2-2	TGTGCCAGCGGACGGGAGTCCGGGGAGCTGTTTTTT	CASGRESGELFF
.	TRBV5-1	.	14	TRBJ2-5	TGCGCCAGCAGCCAGGGACACGGCCAAGAGACCCAGTACTTC	CASSQGHGQETQYF
TRBD2	TRBV5-4	once	17	TRBJ2-3	TGTGCCAGCAGCTATCGACTAGCGGGTTTCAGCACAGATACGCAGTATTTT	CASSYRLAGFSTDTQYF
.	TRBV19	.	13	TRBJ2-2	TGTGCCAGTAGTACTAGGAACACCGGGGAGCTGTTTTTT	CASSTRNTGELFF
.	TRBV6-5	.	15	TRBJ1-5	TGTGCCAGCAGACCTAAGAGAATTAGCAATCAGCCCCAGCATTTT	CASRPKRISNQPQHF
.	TRBV6-6	.	13	TRBJ1-1	TGTGCCAGCAGTTACCTAGGAGACACTGAAGCTTTCTTT	CASSYLGDTEAFF
TRBD1	TRBV18	.	17	TRBJ1-2	TGTGCCAGCTCACCACCGAAAGGGACAGGGATGGACTATGGCTACACCTTC	CASSPPKGTGMDYGYTF
TRBD1	TRBV4-2	.	16	TRBJ1-3	TGTGCCAGCAGCCCATCCGGGACAGCCCACGGAAACACCATATATTTT	CASSPSGTAHGNTIYF
TRBD2	TRBV2	.	13	TRBJ2-4	TGTGCCGGATCGGGGGGAGCCAAAAACATTCAGTACTTC	CAGSGGAKNIQYF
.	TRBV7-3	.	14	TRBJ1-2	TGTGCCGGATGCGGAGGTTTCTTAGTCTATGGCTACACCTTC	CAGCGGFLVYGYTF
TRBD1	TRBV7-3	.	15	TRBJ1-3	TGTGCCAGCAGCCTGACAGGGGGTTCTGGAAACACCATATATTTT	CASSLTGGSGNTIYF
.	TRBV28	.	15	TRBJ1-2	TGTGCCAGCAACCCTTCAGGATTATCGCCCTATGGCTACACCTTC	CASNPSGLSPYGYTF
.	TRBV6-6	.	13	TRBJ1-5	TGTGCCAGCGCTTACTGGGGGGATCAGCCCCAGCATTTT	CASAYWGDQPQHF
.	TRBV11-2	.	17	TRBJ1-5	TGTGCCAGCAGCTTAGAGGCGGGGGGGTTAGGCAGCCAGCCCCAGCATTTT	CASSLEAGGLGSQPQHF
.	TRBV6-5	.	13	TRBJ1-1	TGTGCCAGCAGTTATCAGGGGAACACTGAAGCTTTCTTT	CASSYQGNTEAFF
TRBD1	TRBV5-1	.	16	TRBJ1-4	TGCGCCAGCAGCTTGGATGGCAGGGGGCAAGATGAAAAACTGTTTTTT	CASSLDGRGQDEKLFF
TRBD1	TRBV6-4	.	13	TRBJ2-7	TGTGCCAGCAGTGAGTACAGGGGAACGGAGCAGTACTTC	CASSEYRGTEQYF
.	TRBV5-6	.	16	TRBJ1-3	TGTGCCAGCAGCTTGTTGGCAGGCAATTCTGGAAACACCATATATTTT	CASSLLAGNSGNTIYF
.	TRBV6-6	.	14	TRBJ2-2	TGTGCCAGCAGTTTAAAGCTGAACACCGGGGAGCTGTTTTTT	CASSLKLNTGELFF
.	TRBV28	.	12	TRBJ1-2	TGTGCCAGCAGTACAGGGAAGGATGGCTACACCTTC	CASSTGKDGYTF